The clone carrying this T cell receptor (beta chain) was recorded at least ten times. Its specificity is unknown. The authors produced cDNA by 5'RACE using 10-nucleotide random UMIs. TCRdb re-derived calls from the 5' RACE reads in MiXCR, one entry per CDR3 protein. Of 50,000 to 65,000 distinct CDR3 sequences detected, around 4% appear once; the ten largest clones hold 1.5% to 2%. After removal of 6 bases from V and 7 bases from J, the junction contained 12 bases not matched to a gene. Germline CDR1 is LGHDT and CDR2 is YNNKEL (reference sequence). This CDR3 has 14 amino acids. The record originates from a study of neurological immune-mediated disorders. Study-level points and caveats: While HTLV-1-associated myelopathy showed the greatest TCR clonal expansion, multiple sclerosis showed the least, falling below healthy controls.

This receptor was taken from a man aged 25-40 years with multiple sclerosis. Material: PBMCs. V gene TRBV3-1 combines with J gene TRBJ2-7; 7 bases align to TRBD1. The CDR3 coding sequence is TGTGCCAGCAGAAGCGACAGGGTCCTGGGTGAGCAGTACTTC. Amino acids: CASRSDRVLGEQYF.